What follows describes a single T cell receptor (beta chain). Its antigen is unknown. These data are taken from a study of regulatory T cells in long-lasting Graves disease. Overall study: Persistent Graves' disease required over 5 years of antithyroid drugs and positive TSH receptor antibodies.

Researchers made TCR beta libraries by using iRepertoire HTBI primers and running Arm-PCR on CDR3 regions. MiXCR was run by TCRdb on the multiplex PCR reads, yielding one entry per CDR3 protein. The table has 300,000 to 500,000 distinct CDR3 sequences, less than 25% seen once. Trimming took 5 bases from V and 2 from J, leaving 13 bases between them. Looked up from germline, CDR1 is MDHEN and CDR2 is SYDVKM. This CDR3 has 15 residues. The time point denotes: persistent/refractory GD, antithyroid drugs over 5 years with positive TRAb. Extracted RNA from PBMCs served as the source of the TCR library. General study findings and limits: Favored usage of TRBV28, TRBJ1-2 and TRBJ2-5 was recorded in persistent disease.

V usage is TRBV28 and J usage is TRBJ2-4; D gene unclear. The clonotype comes from a female donor with Graves disease. Material: peripheral blood mononuclear cells (PBMCs), obtained when the disease was refractory, from a patient treated with antithyroid drugs. The CDR3 nucleotides are TGTGCCAGCAGTGCCCCTCGTCAGACCAAAAACATTCAGTACTTC. Translating it yields CASSAPRQTKNIQYF. Full variable domain (missing parts from reference TRBV28 and TRBJ2-4): DVKVTQSSRYLVKRTGEKVFLECVQDMDHENMFWYRQDPGLGLRLIYFSYDVKMKEKGDIPEGYSVSREKKERFSLILESASTNQTSMYLCASSAPRQTKNIQYFGAGTRLSVL.